The clone carrying this T cell receptor (beta chain) was counted ten times or more. Sequencing involved patients with CD8+CD57+ cell expansion previously shown by flow cytometry. The use of genomic DNA as template underpinned the TCR beta VDJ and CDR3 profiling. From the reads, TCRdb called clonotypes with MiXCR, one entry per CDR3 protein. There are approximately 300,000 distinct CDR3 sequences in the sample; 56% occur only once, and roughly 1.3% lies in the top ten. V was clipped by 5 bases and J by 2 bases, with 7 bases between them. CDR3 length equals 14 residues. CDR1 and CDR2 from the germline V gene are SGHDN and FVKESK. The sample is drawn from a study of CD8+CD57+ T cells in acquired aplastic anemia.

The rearrangement uses TRBV14 and TRBJ2-6; D is uncertain. This TCR was recovered from a human donor with aplastic anemia. Sequencing was carried out using sorted CD4+, CD8+, or CD8+CD57+ T cells (not recorded which) from PBMCs. CDR3 sequence reads: CASSGTAGANVLTF. The CDR3 DNA sequence: TGTGCCAGCAGCGGAACGGCTGGGGCCAACGTCCTGACTTTC.